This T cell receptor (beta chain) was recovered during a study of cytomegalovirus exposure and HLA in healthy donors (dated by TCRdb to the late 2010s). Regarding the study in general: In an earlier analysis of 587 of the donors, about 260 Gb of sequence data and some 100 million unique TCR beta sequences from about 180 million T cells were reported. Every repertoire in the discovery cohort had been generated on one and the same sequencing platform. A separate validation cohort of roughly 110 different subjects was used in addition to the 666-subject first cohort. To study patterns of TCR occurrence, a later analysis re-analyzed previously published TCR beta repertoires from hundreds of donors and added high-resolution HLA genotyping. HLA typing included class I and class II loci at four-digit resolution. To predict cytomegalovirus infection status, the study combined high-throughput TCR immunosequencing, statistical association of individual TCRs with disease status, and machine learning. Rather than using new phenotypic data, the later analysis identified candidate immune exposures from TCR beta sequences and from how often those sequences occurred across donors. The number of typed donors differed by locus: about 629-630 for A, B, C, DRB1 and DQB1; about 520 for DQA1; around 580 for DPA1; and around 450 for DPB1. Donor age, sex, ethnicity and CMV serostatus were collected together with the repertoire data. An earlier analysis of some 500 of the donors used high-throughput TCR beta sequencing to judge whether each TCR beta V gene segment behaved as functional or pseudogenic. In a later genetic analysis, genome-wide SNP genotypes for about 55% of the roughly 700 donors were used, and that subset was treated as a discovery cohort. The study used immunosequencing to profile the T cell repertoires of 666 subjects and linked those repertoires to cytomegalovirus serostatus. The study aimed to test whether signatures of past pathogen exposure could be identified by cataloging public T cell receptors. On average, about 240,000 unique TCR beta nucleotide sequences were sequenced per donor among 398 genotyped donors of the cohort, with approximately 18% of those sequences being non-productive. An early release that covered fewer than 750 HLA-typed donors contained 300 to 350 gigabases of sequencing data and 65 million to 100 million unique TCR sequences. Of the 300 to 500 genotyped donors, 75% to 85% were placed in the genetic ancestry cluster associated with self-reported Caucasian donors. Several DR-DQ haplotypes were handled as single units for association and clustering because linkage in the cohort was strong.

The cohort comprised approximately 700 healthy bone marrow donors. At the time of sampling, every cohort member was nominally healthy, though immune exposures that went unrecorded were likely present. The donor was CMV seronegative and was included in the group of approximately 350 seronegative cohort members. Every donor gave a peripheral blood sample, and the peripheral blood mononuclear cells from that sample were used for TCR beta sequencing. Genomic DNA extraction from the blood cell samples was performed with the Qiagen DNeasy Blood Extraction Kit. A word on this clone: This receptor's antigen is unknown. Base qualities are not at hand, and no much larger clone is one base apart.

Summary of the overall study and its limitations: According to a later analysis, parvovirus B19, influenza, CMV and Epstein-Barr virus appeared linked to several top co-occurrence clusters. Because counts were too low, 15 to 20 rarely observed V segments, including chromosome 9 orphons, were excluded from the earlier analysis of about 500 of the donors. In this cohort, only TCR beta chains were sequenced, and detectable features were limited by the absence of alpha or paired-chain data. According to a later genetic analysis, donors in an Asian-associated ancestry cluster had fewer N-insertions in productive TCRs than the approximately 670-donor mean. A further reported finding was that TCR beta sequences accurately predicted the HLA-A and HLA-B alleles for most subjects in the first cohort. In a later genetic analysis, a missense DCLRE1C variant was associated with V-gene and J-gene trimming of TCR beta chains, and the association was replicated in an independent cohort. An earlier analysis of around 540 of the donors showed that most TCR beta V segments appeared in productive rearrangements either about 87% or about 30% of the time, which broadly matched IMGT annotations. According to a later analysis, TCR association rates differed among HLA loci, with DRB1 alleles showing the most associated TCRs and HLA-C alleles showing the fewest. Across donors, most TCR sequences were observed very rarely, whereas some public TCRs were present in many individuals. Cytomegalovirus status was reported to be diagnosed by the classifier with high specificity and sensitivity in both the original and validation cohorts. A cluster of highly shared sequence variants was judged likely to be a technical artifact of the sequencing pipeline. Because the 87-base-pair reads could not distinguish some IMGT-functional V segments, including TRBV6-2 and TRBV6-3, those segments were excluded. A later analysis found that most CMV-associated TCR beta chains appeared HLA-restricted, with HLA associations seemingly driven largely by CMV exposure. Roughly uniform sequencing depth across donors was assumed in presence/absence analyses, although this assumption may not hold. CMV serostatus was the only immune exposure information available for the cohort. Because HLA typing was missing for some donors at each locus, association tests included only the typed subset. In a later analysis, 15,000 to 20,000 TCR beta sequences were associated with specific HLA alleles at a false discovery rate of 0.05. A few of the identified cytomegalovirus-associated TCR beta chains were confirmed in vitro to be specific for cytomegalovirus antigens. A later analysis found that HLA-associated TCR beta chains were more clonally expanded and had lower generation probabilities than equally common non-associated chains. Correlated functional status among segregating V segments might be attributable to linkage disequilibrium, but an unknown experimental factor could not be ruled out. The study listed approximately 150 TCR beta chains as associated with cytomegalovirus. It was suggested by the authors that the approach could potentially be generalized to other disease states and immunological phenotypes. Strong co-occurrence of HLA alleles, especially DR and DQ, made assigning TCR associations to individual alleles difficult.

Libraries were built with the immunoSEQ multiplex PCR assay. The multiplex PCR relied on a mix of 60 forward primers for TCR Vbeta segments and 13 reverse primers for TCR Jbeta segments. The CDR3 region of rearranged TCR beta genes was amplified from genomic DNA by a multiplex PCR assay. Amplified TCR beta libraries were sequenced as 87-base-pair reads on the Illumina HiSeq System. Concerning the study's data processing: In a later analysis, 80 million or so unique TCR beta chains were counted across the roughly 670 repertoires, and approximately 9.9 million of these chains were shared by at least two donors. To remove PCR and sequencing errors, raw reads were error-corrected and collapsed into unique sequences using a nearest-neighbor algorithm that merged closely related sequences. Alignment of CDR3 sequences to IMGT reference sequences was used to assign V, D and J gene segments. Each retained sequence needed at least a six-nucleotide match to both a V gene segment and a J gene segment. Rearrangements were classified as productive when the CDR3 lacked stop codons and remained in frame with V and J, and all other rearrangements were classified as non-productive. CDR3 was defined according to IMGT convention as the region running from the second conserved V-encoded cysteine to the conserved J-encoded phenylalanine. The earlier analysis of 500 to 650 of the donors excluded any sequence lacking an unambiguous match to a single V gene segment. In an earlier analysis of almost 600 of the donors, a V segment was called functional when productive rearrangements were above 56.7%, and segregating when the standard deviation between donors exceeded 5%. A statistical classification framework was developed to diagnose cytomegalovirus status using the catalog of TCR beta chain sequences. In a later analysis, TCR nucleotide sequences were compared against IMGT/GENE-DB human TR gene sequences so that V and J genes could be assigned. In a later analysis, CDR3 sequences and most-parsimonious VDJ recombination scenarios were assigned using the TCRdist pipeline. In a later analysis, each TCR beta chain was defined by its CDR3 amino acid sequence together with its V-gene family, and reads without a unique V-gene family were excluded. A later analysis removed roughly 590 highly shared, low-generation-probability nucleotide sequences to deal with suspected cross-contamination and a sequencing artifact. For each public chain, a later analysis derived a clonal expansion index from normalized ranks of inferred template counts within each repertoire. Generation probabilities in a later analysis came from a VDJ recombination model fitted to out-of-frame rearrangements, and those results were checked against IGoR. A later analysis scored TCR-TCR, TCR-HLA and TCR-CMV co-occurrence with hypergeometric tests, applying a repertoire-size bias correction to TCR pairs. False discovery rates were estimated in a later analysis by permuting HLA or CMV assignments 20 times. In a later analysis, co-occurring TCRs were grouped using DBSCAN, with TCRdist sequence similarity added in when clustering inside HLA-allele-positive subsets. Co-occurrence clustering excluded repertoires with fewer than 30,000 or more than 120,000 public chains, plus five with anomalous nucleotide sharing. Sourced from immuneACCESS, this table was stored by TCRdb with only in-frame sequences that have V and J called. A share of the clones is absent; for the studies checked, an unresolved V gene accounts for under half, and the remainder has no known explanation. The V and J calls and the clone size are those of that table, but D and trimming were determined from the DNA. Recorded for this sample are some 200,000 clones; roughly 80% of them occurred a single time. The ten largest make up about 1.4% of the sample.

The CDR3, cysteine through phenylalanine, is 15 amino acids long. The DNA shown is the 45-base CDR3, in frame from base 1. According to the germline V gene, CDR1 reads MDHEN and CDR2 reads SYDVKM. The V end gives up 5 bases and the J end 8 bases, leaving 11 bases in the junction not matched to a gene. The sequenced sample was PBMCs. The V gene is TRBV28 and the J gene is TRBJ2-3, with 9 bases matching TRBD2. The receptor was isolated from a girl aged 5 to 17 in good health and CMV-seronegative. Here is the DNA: TGTGCCAGCAGTCCGTGGGCGGGGGGGCATGTTACGCAGTATTTT. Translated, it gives CASSPWAGGHVTQYF.